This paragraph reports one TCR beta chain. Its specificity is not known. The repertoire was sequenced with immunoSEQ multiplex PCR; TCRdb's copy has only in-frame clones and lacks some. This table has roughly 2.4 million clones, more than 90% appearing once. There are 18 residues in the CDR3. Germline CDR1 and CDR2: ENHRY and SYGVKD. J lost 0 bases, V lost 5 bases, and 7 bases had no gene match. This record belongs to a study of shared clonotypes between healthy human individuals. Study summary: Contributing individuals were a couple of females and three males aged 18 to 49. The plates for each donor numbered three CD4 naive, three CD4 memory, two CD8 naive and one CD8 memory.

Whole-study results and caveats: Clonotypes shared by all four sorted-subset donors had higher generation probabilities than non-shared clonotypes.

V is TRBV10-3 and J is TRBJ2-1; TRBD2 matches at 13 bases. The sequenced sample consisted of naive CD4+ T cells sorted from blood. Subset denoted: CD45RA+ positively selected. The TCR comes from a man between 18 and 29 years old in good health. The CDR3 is CAISQGLAGSSSYNEQFF. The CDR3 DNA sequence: TGTGCCATCAGTCAGGGACTAGCGGGATCAAGCTCCTACAATGAGCAGTTCTTC.